This TCR beta chain stems from a study of blood T cell repertoires in COVID-19. V was shortened by 5 bases and J by 12 bases, with 23 bases between the two germline ends. This CDR3 contains 15 residues. Germline assignment: CDR1 SEHNR and CDR2 FQNEAQ (reference sequence). TCRdb's copy holds only in-frame clones and misses some; the assay was immunoSEQ multiplex PCR. This table holds about 200,000 clones, more than 75% found once. The chain uses TRBV7-9 and TRBJ2-1, with D possibly being TRBD2 (5 bases). The source is a man aged 35 to 55 with active or convalescent COVID-19. Input material: peripheral blood. The CDR3 nucleotides read TGTGCCAGCAGCACAACCGGCCTCGGGATTAGTGTGCAGTTCTTC. This encodes CASSTTGLGISVQFF.